One and the same sample provided the 11 T cell receptor beta chains below, sequenced in a study of T-cell memory formation after mild COVID-19. TCRdb reprocessed the 5' RACE reads with MiXCR, giving one entry per CDR3 protein. The sample yields roughly 130,000 distinct CDR3 sequences, approximately 15% seen once. Sequencing input: PBMCs or a T cell subset sorted from them (not recorded which). These receptor sequences come from an adult woman who had mild COVID-19 (a few samples of this study predate the infection). Cell type and time point are not known.

This clonotype was observed a handful of times. The J gene is TRBJ2-1, the V gene TRBV2, with a possible D match to TRBD2 (6 bases). The ends were cut back, 6 bases at V and 0 bases at J, with 12 bases in the middle. The V gene's germline CDR1 is SNHLY and CDR2 FYNNEI. The CDR3 contains 15 residues. The CDR3 region is CASRDRESSYNEQFF. The CDR3, as DNA: TGTGCCAGCAGAGATCGGGAGAGCTCCTACAATGAGCAGTTCTTC.

The rearrangement uses TRBV4-3 and TRBJ2-5, with 11 bases that match TRBD1. CDR1 is LGHNA, CDR2 YSLEER, per germline. The CDR3 contains 17 residues. The V gene end was trimmed by 4 bases and the J gene end by 5 bases; junction bases not matched to a gene: 12. CDR3 sequence: CASSPTRTGGAWETQYF. The CDR3 region has the DNA TGCGCCAGCAGCCCAACCCGGACAGGGGGCGCATGGGAGACCCAGTACTTC.

This clonotype was recorded a few times. The chain uses TRBV2 and TRBJ2-1, with D possibly TRBD2 on 6 matching bases. CDR3 size: 14 residues. Per the germline V gene, CDR1 is SNHLY and CDR2 is FYNNEI. V dropped 8 bases and J dropped 8 bases, with 19 bases sitting between them. The chain's CDR3 is CASLRGLASHEQFF. As DNA, the CDR3 is TGTGCCAGCCTCAGAGGGCTAGCGAGCCATGAGCAGTTCTTC.

The chain links TRBV11-2 to TRBJ2-1, with 8 positions matching TRBD1. The V and J ends lost 1 base and 7 bases, in that order; junction bases with no gene match: 12. The CDR3 contains 17 residues. Germline CDR1 and CDR2: SGHAT and FQNNGV. CDR3 in amino acids: CASSLGSVWTGQNEQFF. The CDR3 coding sequence is TGTGCCAGCAGCTTAGGAAGTGTCTGGACAGGGCAGAATGAGCAGTTCTTC.

In its sample, this clonotype was seen a few times. This chain links TRBV11-2 with TRBJ2-3; D possibly corresponds to TRBD2 (5 bases). V lost 2 bases, J lost 7 bases, and 16 bases lay in between. Germline CDR1 SGHAT, CDR2 FQNNGV. This CDR3 spans 15 amino acids. In nucleotides, the CDR3 is TGTGCCAGCAGCTTATCTGAGGGAGAAGTTTATACGCAGTATTTT. It translates to CASSLSEGEVYTQYF.

This clonotype was detected ten times or more. The chain links TRBV7-3 to TRBJ2-3, with 11 bases identical to TRBD1. This CDR3 region has 14 residues. V lost 5 bases to trimming and J lost 6 bases; unmatched junction nucleotides: 4. The germline gives CDR1 SGHTA, CDR2 FQGTGA. The CDR3 sequence: CASSLRDRGDTQYF. The CDR3 DNA reads TGTGCCAGCAGCCTACGGGACAGGGGGGATACGCAGTATTTT.

This clonotype has just a few counts. The chain links TRBV6-5 to TRBJ2-3; D uncertain. Per the germline V gene, CDR1 is MNHEY and CDR2 is SVGAGI. This CDR3 contains 13 residues. Trimming took 0 bases from V and 3 from J, leaving 4 bases between them. CDR3 nucleotide sequence: TGTGCCAGCAGTTACTCGCCTACAGATACGCAGTATTTT. It encodes CASSYSPTDTQYF.

This rearrangement joins TRBV4-2 to TRBJ2-1; TRBD2 agrees at 7 bases. Germline trimming cut 3 bases from V and 7 bases from J; bases unmatched to any gene: 6. The CDR3 runs to 14 residues. Germline V gene data show CDR1 as LGHNA and CDR2 as YNFKEQ. CDR3 sequence: CASSHPSGFNEQFF. CDR3 nucleotide sequence: TGTGCCAGCAGCCATCCTAGCGGCTTTAATGAGCAGTTCTTC.

This clonotype has at least ten counts. The chain links TRBV7-6 to TRBJ2-1, with 8 bases identical to TRBD1. Trimming removed 5 bases from V and 0 bases from J; junction bases left unmatched: 3. Germline V lookup: CDR1 SGHVS, CDR2 FNYEAQ. The CDR3 runs to 15 residues. CDR3 region: CASSVGQVSYNEQFF. In DNA, the CDR3 is TGTGCCAGCAGCGTGGGACAGGTCTCCTACAATGAGCAGTTCTTC.

This clonotype has just a few counts. This chain connects TRBV7-9 to TRBJ2-2; the D is unclear. This CDR3 is built from 17 residues. The germline V and J ends were trimmed by 3 bases and 0 bases, with 14 bases remaining between them. Germline lookup yields CDR1 SEHNR and CDR2 FQNEAQ (reference sequence). The CDR3 loop reads CASSFPEAKANTGELFF. CDR3 coding DNA: TGTGCCAGCAGCTTTCCCGAGGCGAAAGCGAACACCGGGGAGCTGTTTTTT.

This clonotype showed up just a few times. CDR3 bases: TGTGCCAGCAGTTCAGGGGGCTTGGACACCGGGGAGCTGTTTTTT. It is translated as CASSSGGLDTGELFF. V is TRBV6-6 and J is TRBJ2-2; TRBD1 matches at 8 bases. The V segment lost 4 bases and the J segment 3 bases; nucleotides outside the gene matches: 4. The CDR3 sequence is 15 residues long. CDR1 is MNHNY, CDR2 SVGAGI, per germline (reference sequence).